This TCR beta chain was sequenced during a study of blood T cells in healthy people across ages. Through a sample-barcoded 5' primer and a J-beta primer mix, a second PCR was run for roughly 7 to 11 cycles. TCRdb ran MiXCR on the 5' RACE reads and lists one entry per CDR3 protein. This table has approximately 490,000 distinct CDR3 sequences, less than 25% appearing once. This clonotype was detected ten times or more. The CDR3 totals 15 residues. CDR1 and CDR2 from the germline V gene are SGDLS and YYNGEE. The V and J ends lost 2 bases and 4 bases, in that order; junction bases with no gene match: 6. These sequences were also reported in another study, on T cells of mothers and their children.

The rearrangement joins TRBV9 to TRBJ2-5; 9 bases are a match to TRBD2. The sequenced sample consisted of blood. This TCR was sampled from a boy younger than 18 in good health. Here the CDR3 reads CASSVAGGPVETQYF. The CDR3 region has the DNA TGTGCCAGCAGCGTTGCGGGGGGGCCGGTAGAGACCCAGTACTTC.